This T cell receptor beta chain was sequenced in a study of T cells in Graves' hyperthyroidism and ophthalmopathy. For the study at large: At the time of initial diagnosis and before any treatment, peripheral blood was collected.

Study findings and constraints: In simple terms, a model built on 13 V-J features told ophthalmopathy apart from stable hyperthyroidism.

V lost 0 bases to trimming and J lost 3 bases; unmatched junction nucleotides: 2. This CDR3 is built from 14 residues. The V gene's germline CDR1 is GTSNPN and CDR2 SVGIG (reference sequence). This clonotype was seen many times. No antigen is known for it. Regions amplified from RNA transcripts were the TCR beta CDR3 regions. A set of HTBI primers served as the primers for a first-round RT-PCR of the TCR CDR3. One entry per CDR3 protein results from TCRdb running MiXCR on the multiplex PCR reads. Among approximately 300,000 distinct CDR3 sequences, roughly 17% were seen once, and the ten largest hold 33%.

The sample comprised blood. The chain has TRBV30 and TRBJ2-7; 10 bases align to TRBD1. The sequence was obtained from a man younger than 45 with Graves' hyperthyroidism. The CDR3 region has the DNA TGTGCCTGGAGTGTGGGACAGGGGTACTACGAGCAGTACTTC. Amino acids: CAWSVGQGYYEQYF.